The rows below give T cell receptor beta chains drawn from one sample of a study of blood T cell repertoires in COVID-19. Repertoires were generated with immunoSEQ multiplex PCR, while TCRdb's copy carries only in-frame clones and drops some. The sample has about 210,000 clones; roughly 82% are singletons. Input material: peripheral blood. The receptor source for this set is a woman aged 55-70 years with COVID-19, enrolled during active disease. Each CDR3 is given with its conserved first and last residue. D genes are given only for firm matches. Where a row states a size, it is once, few, many or the class of an expanded clone; other rows omit it.

D gene	V gene	CDR3 length	J gene	clone size	CDR3 DNA	CDR3 protein
TRBD2	TRBV28	14	TRBJ2-1	.	TGTGCCAGCATCAAGGGCGGGGGCTACAATGAGCAGTTCTTC	CASIKGGGYNEQFF
.	TRBV10-3	15	TRBJ1-3	.	TGTGCCATCAGGCCCGGGGGGCGGAGTGGAAACACCATATATTTT	CAIRPGGRSGNTIYF
TRBD1	TRBV2	14	TRBJ2-1	.	TGTGCCAGCAGACCCGGGACAGGGACGAATGAGCAGTTCTTC	CASRPGTGTNEQFF
TRBD1	TRBV7-2	16	TRBJ1-5	once	TGTGCCAGCAGCTTAGCGGGACAGGGGGGGCTCCAGCCCCAGCATTTT	CASSLAGQGGLQPQHF
.	TRBV19	14	TRBJ1-2	few	TGTGCCAGTAGTAGACAGCAACCTAACTATGGCTACACCTTC	CASSRQQPNYGYTF
TRBD2	TRBV28	16	TRBJ2-7	.	TGTGCCAGCAGTACCCCCGGACTAGCGACCCACTACGAGCAGTACTTC	CASSTPGLATHYEQYF
.	TRBV6-5	15	TRBJ1-4	.	TGTGCCAGCAGTTACTCTGGCGGGACTAATGAAAAACTGTTTTTT	CASSYSGGTNEKLFF
.	TRBV11-3	13	TRBJ2-5	.	TGTGCCAGCAGCTCCTACGCGCAAGAGACCCAGTACTTC	CASSSYAQETQYF
TRBD1	TRBV27	16	TRBJ1-2	few	TGTGCCAGCAGTCCGTTGGGACAGGGGGGGTACTATGGCTACACCTTC	CASSPLGQGGYYGYTF
TRBD2	TRBV20-1	11	TRBJ2-5	.	TGCAGTGCTACGGGAGGGGAGACCCAGTACTTC	CSATGGETQYF
TRBD1	TRBV2	17	TRBJ1-6	.	TGTGCCAGCAGACCTAGACAGGGGCTTAGGGATAATTCACCCCTCCACTTT	CASRPRQGLRDNSPLHF
.	TRBV20-1	15	TRBJ1-1	.	TGCAGTGCTAGTGCAGGGTTCGTCCCCAACACTGAAGCTTTCTTT	CSASAGFVPNTEAFF
TRBD2	TRBV28	16	TRBJ2-3	.	TGTGCCAGCAGTTTCGCGGCTAGCGGGAGACTAGATACGCAGTATTTT	CASSFAASGRLDTQYF
TRBD1	TRBV23-1	17	TRBJ1-2	.	TGCGCCAGCAGTCAATTTCGGGACAGGAGACCCTGCTATGGCTACACCTTC	CASSQFRDRRPCYGYTF
.	TRBV5-1	16	TRBJ1-5	.	TGCGCCAGCAGCCCAGGTTCGGGGGGCGCCTATCAGCCCCAGCATTTT	CASSPGSGGAYQPQHF